This TCR beta chain stems from a study of blood T cell repertoires in COVID-19. Looking at the study overall: Acute and convalescent COVID-19 samples came from the United States, Italy and Spain. From T cells, B-cell-depleted T cells, or PBMCs came the material, which was cDNA or gDNA.

CDR1 KGHSH and CDR2 LQKENI come from the germline V gene. The trim removed 5 bases at V and 7 bases at J, leaving 5 bases unmatched. The CDR3 length is 14 residues. In the study's own analysis: Nucleated cell counts were estimated from reference gene primer amplification. Profiled with immunoSEQ multiplex PCR; TCRdb holds only in-frame clones, not every one. Clone size and V and J calls were adopted from that table, with D and trimming inferred from the DNA. The sample carries roughly 130,000 clones, 80% to 90% recorded once. Sequenced sample: peripheral blood. The rearrangement uses TRBV18 and TRBJ1-5; 10 positions match TRBD1. The receptor was derived from a man in his forties with acute or convalescent COVID-19. The CDR3: CASSSGQGGQPQHF. CDR3 in DNA: TGTGCCAGCTCATCCGGACAGGGGGGCCAGCCCCAGCATTTT.